These 30 T cell receptor beta chains share one sample of origin, sequenced in a study of blood T cell repertoires in COVID-19 (TCRdb year 2020). The library was produced with the immunoSEQ multiplex PCR assay. The immuneACCESS repertoire file appears here via TCRdb, limited to in-frame rearrangements. These files lack a portion of the clones; in checked studies, under half of the deficit traces to unresolved V genes, and the cause of the others is not known. This sample has 150,000 or so clones in its table, and about 85% of those were observed once. 0.55% to 0.75% of the sample comes from the top ten. Material for sequencing was peripheral blood. These receptors were collected from a man in his sixties with COVID-19, enrolled during active disease.

In its sample, this clone was seen a few times. V gene TRBV19 combines with J gene TRBJ1-5, with 9 bases that match TRBD1. The length of the CDR3 is 16 residues. The J segment lost 6 bases and the V segment lost 5 bases, leaving 11 bases of the junction unmatched. Looked up from germline, CDR1 is LNHDA and CDR2 is SQIVND (reference sequence). The CDR3 sequence is CASSPQDRGDGQPQHF. CDR3 DNA: TGTGCCAGTAGTCCTCAAGACAGGGGGGACGGTCAGCCCCAGCATTTT.

This chain connects TRBV6-2 or TRBV6-3 to TRBJ2-3, with 7 positions matching TRBD1. V lost 6 bases and J lost 4; bases outside the gene matches: 7. CDR1 and CDR2 from the germline V gene are MNHEY and SVGEGT. CDR3 length equals 14 residues. CDR3 nucleotides: TGTGCCAGCAGCCACGCCGGACAGGCAGATACGCAGTATTTT. Translation gives CASSHAGQADTQYF.

The rearrangement links TRBV9 to TRBJ1-2; a weak D match, TRBD1 (6 bases). Trimming removed 3 bases from V and 0 bases from J, with 15 bases in between. CDR3 size: 16 residues. Germline assignment: CDR1 SGDLS and CDR2 YYNGEE. The CDR3 region is CASSANRDTANYGYTF. CDR3 nucleotide sequence: TGTGCCAGCAGCGCTAACCGGGACACAGCTAACTATGGCTACACCTTC. Complete variable domain (other parts from reference TRBV9 and TRBJ1-2): DSGVTQTPKHLITATGQRVTLRCSPRSGDLSVYWYQQSLDQGLQFLIQYYNGEERAKGNILERFSAQQFPDLHSELNLSSLELGDSALYFCASSANRDTANYGYTFGSGTRLTVV.

This chain links TRBV6-2 or TRBV6-3 with TRBJ1-3; the match to TRBD1 covers 11 bases. The CDR3 covers 19 residues. CDR1 is MNHEY and CDR2 is SVGEGT in the germline V gene. Losses at the gene ends were 4 bases for V and 0 bases for J; bases not matched to a gene: 11. The CDR3 sequence is CASSSLRDRGAFSGNTIYF. Here the CDR3 DNA reads TGTGCCAGCAGTTCGCTCCGGGACAGGGGGGCCTTCTCTGGAAACACCATATATTTT.

The V and J genes are TRBV4-3 and TRBJ1-6; 11 positions match TRBD1. The ends lost 0 bases at V and 9 bases at J; junction bases unmatched: 7. Germline values: CDR1 LGHNA, CDR2 YSLEER. This CDR3 contains 17 residues. The CDR3 reads CASSQDRPGQGVSPLHF. CDR3 DNA sequence: TGCGCCAGCAGCCAAGATAGACCGGGACAGGGGGTTTCACCCCTCCACTTT.

The V gene is TRBV28, the J gene TRBJ1-2; D remains ambiguous. The CDR3 has 14 residues. The germline V gene has CDR1 MDHEN and CDR2 SYDVKM. Trimming stripped 7 bases from V and 0 bases from J, with 12 bases between. CDR3 protein: CASIRDLTNYGYTF. The DNA of the CDR3 is TGTGCCAGCATCCGGGATTTGACTAACTATGGCTACACCTTC.

The genes are TRBV7-9 and TRBJ2-1, with 8 nucleotides matching TRBD2. The length of the CDR3 is 16 residues. CDR1 SEHNR and CDR2 FQNEAQ come from the germline V gene (reference sequence). V trimming: 4 bases; J trimming: 4 bases; junction bases outside the gene matches: 9. CDR3 in amino acids: CASSSPGLGLYNEQFF. The CDR3 region has the DNA TGTGCCAGCAGCTCGCCGGGACTAGGTTTGTACAATGAGCAGTTCTTC. The variable domain in full, completed from reference TRBV7-9 and TRBJ2-1, reads DTGVSQNPRHKITKRGQNVTFRCDPISEHNRLYWYRQTLGQGPEFLTYFQNEAQLEKSRLLSDRFSAERPKGSFSTLEIQRTEQGDSAMYLCASSSPGLGLYNEQFFGPGTRLTVL.

The chain uses TRBV15 and TRBJ2-7; 7 nucleotides match TRBD2. CDR1 LNHNV and CDR2 YYDKDF come from the germline V gene (reference sequence). J was trimmed by 6 bases and V by 3 bases; bases with no gene match: 14. The CDR3 covers 16 residues. Here the CDR3 DNA reads TGTGCCACCAGCAGGCCCCCGACTAAGGGAGGGTCCGAGCAGTACTTC. It is translated as CATSRPPTKGGSEQYF. Full variable domain (missing parts from reference TRBV15 and TRBJ2-7): DAMVIQNPRYQVTQFGKPVTLSCSQTLNHNVMYWYQQKSSQAPKLLFHYYDKDFNNEADTPDNFQSRRPNTSFCFLDIRSPGLGDTAMYLCATSRPPTKGGSEQYFGPGTRLTVT.

This clone occurred a few times. V usage is TRBV4-2 and J usage is TRBJ1-2; D call uncertain. This CDR3 has 14 residues. V lost 4 bases and J 3 bases, leaving 12 bases between the germline ends. Germline CDR1 and CDR2: LGHNA and YNFKEQ. The CDR3 region has the DNA TGTGCCAGCAGCCGCAGTACCGCAGACTATGGCTACACCTTC. Its protein product is CASSRSTADYGYTF.

This chain connects TRBV29-1 to TRBJ2-7, with a tentative D call TRBD2 (6 bases). This CDR3 comprises 13 residues. CDR1 and CDR2 from the germline V gene are SQVTM and ANQGSEA. V was cut by 0 bases and J by 3 bases, with 9 bases left in between. The CDR3 sequence is CSVEEEGGYEQYF. The CDR3 bases are TGCAGCGTTGAAGAGGAGGGTGGCTACGAGCAGTACTTC.

The genes are TRBV11-2 and TRBJ1-1; the D gene is possibly TRBD1 (5 bases). Per germline, CDR1 SGHAT and CDR2 FQNNGV. The CDR3 length is 15 residues. Trimming took off 1 base at V and 4 bases at J, with 13 bases between the two ends. The CDR3 nucleotides are TGTGCCAGCAGCTTAGGCGTGGGGCTCGGCACTGAAGCTTTCTTT. It translates to CASSLGVGLGTEAFF.

The rearrangement links TRBV7-2 to TRBJ1-2; possible D gene TRBD1, 5 bases. The CDR3 is 14 residues long. Trimming cost V 4 bases and J 4 bases, with 13 bases left between them. Germline CDR1 SGHTA, CDR2 FQGNSA. The CDR3 nucleotides read TGTGCCAGCAGCTCCTCTGGGGCCCCCTATGGCTACACCTTC. Encoded protein: CASSSSGAPYGYTF.

V and J are TRBV27 and TRBJ1-1; 7 nucleotides line up with TRBD1. The CDR3 sequence is 15 residues long. Trimming cost V 2 bases and J 0 bases; bases outside gene matches: 3. Germline V gene data show CDR1 as MNHEY and CDR2 as SMNVEV (reference sequence). This chain's CDR3 is CASSLRGQLNTEAFF. CDR3 nucleotides: TGTGCCAGCAGTTTAAGGGGACAGCTGAACACTGAAGCTTTCTTT.

This clone was picked up one time. V is TRBV5-1 and J is TRBJ2-3; D is perhaps TRBD1 (6 bases). V lost 4 bases and J 6 bases, leaving 12 bases between the germline ends. There are 13 residues in the CDR3. Germline loops: CDR1 SGHRS, CDR2 YFSETQ. In nucleotides, the CDR3 is TGCGCCAGCAGCCAGGGGACGCTGGATACGCAGTATTTT. Translated: CASSQGTLDTQYF.

This clone was counted once. The V call is TRBV19, the J call TRBJ1-5; a weak D match, TRBD1 (5 bases). This CDR3 is 14 amino acids long. Per germline, CDR1 LNHDA and CDR2 SQIVND (reference sequence). The germline V and J ends were trimmed by 5 bases and 4 bases, with 12 bases remaining between them. CDR3 region: CASSPGLTNQPQHF. As DNA, the CDR3 is TGTGCCAGTAGTCCGGGACTGACTAATCAGCCCCAGCATTTT.

The gene calls are TRBV24-1 and TRBJ1-2; unclear D gene. The CDR3 consists of 13 residues. CDR1 and CDR2 from the germline V gene are KGHDR and SFDVKD. V shed 0 bases and J shed 2 bases, with 3 bases lying between them. Here the CDR3 DNA reads TGTGCCACCAGTGATTTGCAAAACTATGGCTACACCTTC. It encodes CATSDLQNYGYTF.

The chain recombines TRBV5-1 with TRBJ1-3; the match to TRBD1 covers 7 bases. J gave up 2 bases and V 4 bases, and 3 bases lay outside the gene matches. This CDR3 has 14 amino acids. Germline V gene data show CDR1 as SGHRS and CDR2 as YFSETQ. The CDR3 is CASSPTGTGNTIYF. The CDR3 DNA is TGCGCCAGCAGCCCGACAGGGACTGGAAACACCATATATTTT.

The chain couples TRBV7-9 to TRBJ1-2, with TRBD1 matching over 8 bases. This CDR3 region has 13 residues. V was clipped by 5 bases and J by 4 bases; unmatched bases: 3. The germline V gene encodes CDR1 SEHNR and CDR2 FQNEAQ (reference sequence). The CDR3 bases are TGTGCCAGCAGCCCAGGGGGCAGCTATGGCTACACCTTC. Its protein is CASSPGGSYGYTF.

V is TRBV2 and J is TRBJ1-2, with D perhaps TRBD1 (6 bases). This CDR3 region has 14 residues. Trimming removed 1 base from V and 8 bases from J, with 14 bases in between. Germline V gene data show CDR1 as SNHLY and CDR2 as FYNNEI. The CDR3 loop reads CASSEDSGAGGYTF. CDR3 nucleotide sequence: TGTGCCAGCAGTGAAGATTCAGGGGCAGGGGGCTACACCTTC.

The chain combines TRBV18 with TRBJ1-1; maybe TRBD1 (5 bases). Trimming removed 2 bases at V and 6 bases at J, with 7 bases between. CDR1 and CDR2 from the germline V gene are KGHSH and LQKENI. The CDR3 sequence is 12 residues long. The CDR3 reads CASSPMTAEAFF. The CDR3 region has the DNA TGTGCCAGCTCACCAATGACAGCTGAAGCTTTCTTT.

This clone has only one observation. The chain joins TRBV24-1 to TRBJ2-5, with D maybe TRBD2 (5 bases). The ends were cut back, 3 bases at V and 2 bases at J, with 6 bases in the middle. Germline loops: CDR1 KGHDR, CDR2 SFDVKD. The CDR3 sequence is 13 residues long. The CDR3 nucleotides are TGTGCCACCAGTGATGGGGAGCAAGAGACCCAGTACTTC. Residues: CATSDGEQETQYF.

The V gene is TRBV18, the J gene TRBJ1-2, with 11 positions matching TRBD1. This CDR3 is built from 17 residues. With V trimmed by 1 base and J by 5 bases, 9 bases remained unmatched. Germline assignment: CDR1 KGHSH and CDR2 LQKENI. The chain's CDR3 is CASSPQGQGATGYGYTF. The CDR3 coding sequence is TGTGCCAGCTCACCACAAGGACAGGGGGCGACGGGTTATGGCTACACCTTC.

Only a few counts were recorded for this clone. The rearrangement uses TRBV7-8 and TRBJ2-2, with D possibly being TRBD1 (6 bases). CDR3 length equals 14 residues. With 5 bases removed from V and 5 bases from J, the gap between germline ends came to 12 bases. Germline values: CDR1 SGHVS, CDR2 FQNEAQ. The CDR3 is CASSDRGKTGELFF. CDR3 DNA sequence: TGTGCCAGCAGCGATAGGGGGAAAACCGGGGAGCTGTTTTTT. Filled out from reference TRBV7-8 and TRBJ2-2, the complete variable domain reads GAGVSQSPRYKVAKRGQDVALRCDPISGHVSLFWYQQALGQGPEFLTYFQNEAQLDKSGLPSDRFFAERPEGSVSTLKIQRTQQEDSAVYLCASSDRGKTGELFFGEGSRLTVL.

CDR3 coding DNA: TGCGCCAGCAGCCAAGATTCGGGACAAAATTCACCCCTCCACTTT. Amino acid sequence: CASSQDSGQNSPLHF. This chain uses TRBV4-3 with TRBJ1-6, with D maybe TRBD1 (6 bases). V was pared by 0 bases and J by 7 bases, with 10 bases between. Germline V gene data show CDR1 as LGHNA and CDR2 as YSLEER. The CDR3 is 15 amino acids.

The V call is TRBV2, the J call TRBJ1-1; no clear D. CDR1 is SNHLY, CDR2 FYNNEI, per germline. The CDR3 extends over 13 amino acids. V lost 5 bases to trimming and J lost 0 bases, with 7 bases between them. CDR3 DNA sequence: TGTGCCAGCAGTCCTACGATGAACACTGAAGCTTTCTTT. It encodes CASSPTMNTEAFF.

The chain carries TRBV7-2 and TRBJ2-3; 8 bases line up with TRBD2. Germline V gene data show CDR1 as SGHTA and CDR2 as FQGNSA. The trim removed 0 bases at V and 0 bases at J, leaving 5 bases unmatched. This CDR3 region has 17 residues. CDR3 in amino acids: CASSLAWLAGSTDTQYF. The CDR3 DNA reads TGTGCCAGCAGCTTAGCCTGGCTAGCGGGTAGCACAGATACGCAGTATTTT.

V usage is TRBV12-3 or TRBV12-4 and J usage is TRBJ2-7; 8 bases match TRBD1. The CDR3 covers 13 residues. Trimming removed 3 bases from V and 3 bases from J; junction bases left unmatched: 1. This CDR3 is CASSLGQVYEQYF. The DNA for the CDR3 is TGTGCCAGCAGTTTGGGACAGGTCTACGAGCAGTACTTC.

The rearrangement uses TRBV7-8 and TRBJ1-1; 7 bases are shared with TRBD1. This CDR3 has 16 amino acids. J lost 0 bases, V lost 2 bases, and 6 bases had no gene match. CDR1 SGHVS and CDR2 FQNEAQ come from the germline V gene. CDR3 DNA: TGTGCCAGCAGCTTACTGACAGGGACCTTGAACACTGAAGCTTTCTTT. Its protein product is CASSLLTGTLNTEAFF.

This chain uses TRBV24-1 with TRBJ2-5; TRBD2 matches at 15 bases. V shed 5 bases, J shed 4 bases, and the junction held 1 base outside the gene matches. There are 15 residues in the CDR3. Germline loops: CDR1 KGHDR, CDR2 SFDVKD. CDR3: CATSGTSGRGETQYF. The CDR3 bases are TGTGCCACCAGTGGGACTAGCGGGAGGGGAGAGACCCAGTACTTC.

The gene calls are TRBV28 and TRBJ1-1, with D hard to call. V lost 8 bases to trimming and J lost 1 base, with 5 bases between them. Looked up from germline, CDR1 is MDHEN and CDR2 is SYDVKM. The CDR3 sequence is 11 residues long. CDR3 nucleotides: TGTGCCAGCGAGGGGAACACTGAAGCTTTCTTT. It is translated as CASEGNTEAFF.